This T cell receptor beta chain was captured by sequencing in a study of shared clonotypes between healthy human individuals. The study's findings and limits: Clonotype sharing among donors was thought likely to change with sequencing depth.

On this clone itself: As yet, its antigen is unknown.

Each unsorted PBMC replicate got 300 ng genomic DNA, some 31,000 genomes. The table came from immunoSEQ multiplex PCR; TCRdb's copy has only in-frame clones and leaves some out. The table records a few hundred thousand clones, 70% to 80% of them present only once. This CDR3 comprises 12 residues. Per germline, CDR1 MGHDK and CDR2 SYGVNS. V dropped 5 bases and J dropped 2 bases, with 7 bases sitting between them. Sequenced: PBMCs. The rearrangement uses TRBV25-1 and TRBJ2-7; maybe TRBD1 (5 bases). This clonotype originated in a woman aged 35 to 49 in good health. Some clones in this sample may be carry-over from other donors' samples. The CDR3 DNA is TGTGCCAGCAGTACAGGAACCTACGAGCAGTACTTC. This codes for CASSTGTYEQYF.